This T cell receptor (beta chain) was identified during a study of PD-L1 blockade in urothelial cancer. Study summary: In terms of prior chemotherapy, patients had received 0 to 3 regimens.

Indicated time point: pretreatment peripheral blood. Profiled with immunoSEQ multiplex PCR; TCRdb holds only in-frame clones, not every one. The sample consists of under 80,000 clones, 81% of them appearing once. This clone was found once. Trimming left V 1 base short and J 6 bases short, with 15 bases between. Germline CDR1 reads LGHNT; CDR2 reads FRNRAP. The CDR3 extends over 15 amino acids. The chain links TRBV12-5 to TRBJ1-1, with D tentatively TRBD1 (6 bases). The sequence came from a man aged 70 or older with urothelial cancer. Here the sequenced sample was PBMCs, taken around atezolizumab (anti-PD-L1) treatment. CDR3 protein: CASGLGHREIPEAFF. CDR3 nucleotides: TGTGCTAGTGGTTTGGGACACAGGGAGATCCCTGAAGCTTTCTTT.